This T cell receptor beta chain derives from a study of cytomegalovirus exposure and HLA in healthy donors (dated by TCRdb to 2017 to 2019). Regarding the study in general: An earlier analysis of 587 of the donors reported 276 Gb of sequence data and around 120 million unique TCR beta sequences obtained from about 170 million T cells. HLA typing covered class I and class II loci at four-digit resolution. A later genetic analysis used genome-wide SNP genotypes for about 65% of the 666 donors, treating that subset as a discovery cohort. The later analysis used no new phenotypic data to find candidate immune exposures, relying instead on TCR beta sequences and their occurrence across donors. Among roughly 400 genotyped donors of the cohort, an average of roughly 230,000 unique TCR beta nucleotide sequences was sequenced per donor, of which about 19% were non-productive. A later analysis re-analyzed previously published TCR beta repertoires from about 600 donors and added high-resolution HLA genotyping to study TCR occurrence patterns. Every repertoire in the discovery cohort had been generated on one and the same sequencing platform. The study was designed to test whether signatures of past pathogen exposure could be identified by cataloging public T cell receptors. Because of strong linkage in the cohort, roughly five DR-DQ haplotypes were treated as single units for association and clustering. A separate validation cohort of 100 to 150 different subjects was used in addition to the approximately 640-subject first cohort. To predict cytomegalovirus infection status, the study combined high-throughput TCR immunosequencing, statistical association of individual TCRs with disease status, and machine learning. Using immunosequencing, the study profiled T cell repertoires from fewer than 700 subjects and related those repertoires to cytomegalovirus serostatus. An earlier analysis of roughly 580 of the donors used high-throughput TCR beta sequencing to judge whether each TCR beta V gene segment behaved as functional or pseudogenic. An early release covering roughly 640 HLA-typed donors comprised roughly 300 gigabases of sequencing data and some 79 million unique TCR sequences. Among the roughly 400 genotyped donors, approximately 76% belonged to the genetic ancestry cluster associated with self-reported Caucasian donors. The number of donors typed differed by locus, with 629-630 for A, B, C, DRB1 and DQB1, around 500 for DQA1, about 610 for DPA1, and around 450 for DPB1. Donor age, sex, ethnicity and CMV serostatus were collected together with the repertoire data.

Libraries were built with the immunoSEQ multiplex PCR assay. The multiplex PCR relied on a mix of 60 forward primers for TCR Vbeta segments and 13 reverse primers for TCR Jbeta segments. A multiplex PCR assay on genomic DNA amplified the CDR3 region of rearranged TCR beta genes. On the Illumina HiSeq System, the amplified TCR beta libraries were sequenced as 87-base-pair reads. In the authors' own workflow: A later analysis counted about 80 million unique TCR beta chains across the 650 to 800 repertoires, and some 11 million of these chains were shared by at least two donors. Raw reads were error-corrected and collapsed into unique sequences by a nearest-neighbor algorithm in which closely related sequences were merged to remove PCR and sequencing errors. CDR3 sequences were aligned to IMGT reference sequences to assign V, D and J gene segments. For a sequence to be retained, a match of at least six nucleotides to both a V gene segment and a J gene segment was required. A rearrangement was called productive if the CDR3 had no stop codons and remained in frame with V and J, and every other rearrangement was called non-productive. Following IMGT convention, CDR3 was defined as the stretch from the second conserved V-encoded cysteine to the conserved J-encoded phenylalanine. The earlier analysis of roughly 590 of the donors excluded sequences that lacked an unambiguous match to a single V gene segment. In an earlier analysis of approximately 590 of the donors, a V segment was called functional when productive rearrangements were above 56.7%, and segregating when the standard deviation between donors exceeded 5%. To diagnose cytomegalovirus status from the catalog of TCR beta chain sequences, a statistical classification framework was built. V and J gene assignment, in a later analysis, came from comparing TCR nucleotide sequences with IMGT/GENE-DB human TR gene sequences. The TCRdist pipeline was used in a later analysis to assign CDR3 sequences and most-parsimonious VDJ recombination scenarios. A later analysis defined each TCR beta chain by its CDR3 amino acid sequence plus V-gene family, and excluded reads lacking a unique V-gene family. A later analysis removed 550 to 700 highly shared, low-generation-probability nucleotide sequences to deal with suspected cross-contamination and a sequencing artifact. For each public chain, a later analysis derived a clonal expansion index from normalized ranks of inferred template counts within each repertoire. A later analysis computed generation probabilities with a VDJ recombination model fitted to out-of-frame rearrangements, and checked the results against IGoR. In a later analysis, TCR-TCR, TCR-HLA and TCR-CMV co-occurrence was scored with hypergeometric tests, and a repertoire-size bias correction was applied to TCR pairs. To estimate false discovery rates, a later analysis permuted the HLA or CMV assignments 20 times. In a later analysis, co-occurring TCRs were grouped using DBSCAN, with TCRdist sequence similarity added in when clustering inside HLA-allele-positive subsets. Co-occurrence clustering excluded repertoires with fewer than 30,000 or more than 120,000 public chains, plus five with anomalous nucleotide sharing. Entries here come from immuneACCESS through TCRdb and include only in-frame sequences with V and J called. Some clones fail to appear in such tables; in the studies checked, an unresolved V gene covers under half of the shortfall, and the cause of the remainder is unknown. That table gives V, J and clone size, and the DNA gave D and trimming. The sample records about 130,000 clones, around 80% of which are singletons. Roughly 3% of the sample is held by the ten biggest clonotypes.

The study at large found these results: The 87-base-pair reads could not distinguish some IMGT-functional V segments, including TRBV6-2 and TRBV6-3, so those segments were excluded. According to a later analysis, parvovirus B19, influenza, CMV and Epstein-Barr virus appeared linked to several top co-occurrence clusters. At a false discovery rate of 0.05, a later analysis linked around 15,000 TCR beta sequences to specific HLA alleles. The study gave a list of around 170 TCR beta chains associated with cytomegalovirus. A group of highly shared sequence variants was considered likely to be a technical artifact of the sequencing pipeline. Assigning TCR associations to individual alleles was difficult when HLA alleles, especially DR and DQ, strongly co-occurred. Because some donors lacked HLA typing at each locus, the association tests relied only on the typed subset. The presence/absence analyses assumed that sequencing depth was roughly uniform across donors, and that assumption may not be true. In both the original and validation cohorts, the classifier was reported to diagnose cytomegalovirus status with high specificity and sensitivity. According to a later genetic analysis, donors in an Asian-associated ancestry cluster had fewer N-insertions in productive TCRs than the roughly 670-donor mean. The authors suggested that the approach could potentially be generalized to other disease states and immunological phenotypes. Most CMV-associated TCR beta chains appeared to be HLA-restricted in a later analysis, and the HLA associations seemed to be driven largely by CMV exposure. In a later genetic analysis, a missense DCLRE1C variant was associated with V-gene and J-gene trimming of TCR beta chains, and the association was replicated in an independent cohort. Broadly in line with IMGT annotations, most TCR beta V segments showed up in productive rearrangements about 90% or about 30% of the time in an earlier analysis of several hundred of the donors. A further reported finding was that TCR beta sequences accurately predicted the HLA-A and HLA-B alleles for most subjects in the first cohort. CMV serostatus was the only immune exposure information available for the cohort. A later analysis found that TCR association rates varied across HLA loci, with DRB1 alleles showing the most associated TCRs and HLA-C alleles the fewest. A few of the identified cytomegalovirus-associated TCR beta chains were confirmed in vitro to be specific for cytomegalovirus antigens. A later analysis found that HLA-associated TCR beta chains were more clonally expanded and had lower generation probabilities than equally common non-associated chains. Because counts were too low, roughly 18 rarely observed V segments, including chromosome 9 orphons, were left out of the earlier analysis of some 600 of the donors. Across donors, most TCR sequences were observed very rarely, whereas some public TCRs were present in many individuals. Only TCR beta chains were sequenced in this cohort, and the absence of alpha or paired-chain data limited detectable features. Linkage disequilibrium might explain the correlated functional status among segregating V segments, but an unknown experimental factor could not be excluded.

This clone was counted only a few times. The target of this receptor is not known. No clone much larger than this one lies a single base away; base qualities are absent. The germline V gene specifies MGHRA as CDR1 and YSYEKL as CDR2. V sheds 3 bases and J sheds 1 base, leaving 18 bases between their ends. From the cysteine up to the phenylalanine, the CDR3 has a length of 17 residues. The entry retains the CDR3 DNA only, 51 bases that are in frame from base 1. The cohort comprised around 700 healthy bone marrow donors. At the time of sampling, all cohort members were nominally healthy, though unrecorded immune exposures were likely present. The donor tested CMV seropositive and was one of the 289 seropositive cohort members. A peripheral blood sample was collected from each donor, and TCR beta sequencing was performed on peripheral blood mononuclear cells. Genomic DNA was extracted from the blood cell samples with the Qiagen DNeasy Blood Extraction Kit.

The specimen was PBMCs. The clonotype originates from a young woman in good health and CMV-seropositive. This chain joins TRBV4-1 to TRBJ2-5; D gene: possibly TRBD2, on 6 matching bases. The DNA is as follows: TGCGCCAGCAGCCAGGAGGAGCCTAGCGAGTTCCAAGAGACCCAGTACTTC. Its protein reads: CASSQEEPSEFQETQYF.